This entry is about one T cell receptor beta chain. The data are from a study of immune heterogeneity within non-small cell lung tumors. Bulk tumor genomic DNA served as template, at around 600 ng per sample. Primary tumors were biopsied several times each, far apart, intraoperatively. Curative surgery was performed on patients who had untreated, newly diagnosed non-small cell lung cancer. Multiplex PCR was performed with 32 V and 13 J primers, and it amplified TCR beta CDR3. TCRdb independently ran MiXCR on the multiplex PCR reads; one entry per CDR3 protein. The table shows 2,500 to 3,500 distinct CDR3 sequences, with around 50% occurring only once. This TCR derives from a man between 65 and 85 years old with non-small cell lung cancer. Sequenced input: lung tumor tissue.

CDR3 residues: CASSTGLVGEQFF. Here the CDR3 DNA reads TGTGCCAGCAGCACCGGACTGGTAGGTGAGCAGTTCTTC. The rearrangement uses TRBV7-2 and TRBJ2-5; D is perhaps TRBD2 (5 bases). The end of the DNA fits TRBJ2-1 better, so the J call may be wrong. This CDR3 region has 13 residues. Germline CDR1 SGHTA, CDR2 FQGNSA.